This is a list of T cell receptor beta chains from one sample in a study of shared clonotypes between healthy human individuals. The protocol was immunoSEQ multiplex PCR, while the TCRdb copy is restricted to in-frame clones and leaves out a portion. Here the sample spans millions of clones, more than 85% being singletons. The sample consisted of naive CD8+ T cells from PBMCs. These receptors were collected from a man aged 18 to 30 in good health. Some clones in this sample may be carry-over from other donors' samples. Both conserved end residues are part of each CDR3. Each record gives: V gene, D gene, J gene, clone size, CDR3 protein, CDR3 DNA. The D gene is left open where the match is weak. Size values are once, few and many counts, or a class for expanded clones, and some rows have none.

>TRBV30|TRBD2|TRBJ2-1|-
CALNAWEGYNEQFF
TGTGCCCTGAACGCATGGGAGGGCTACAATGAGCAGTTCTTC
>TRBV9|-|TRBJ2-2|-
CASSLYSLGVVTGELFF
TGTGCCAGCAGCCTATACTCTCTGGGGGTAGTCACCGGGGAGCTGTTTTTT
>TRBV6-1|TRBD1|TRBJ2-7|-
CASSEAGTGTYEQYF
TGTGCCAGCAGTGAAGCCGGGACAGGGACCTACGAGCAGTACTTC
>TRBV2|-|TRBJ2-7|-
CASREQGGSYEQYF
TGTGCCAGCAGAGAACAGGGAGGCAGCTACGAGCAGTACTTC
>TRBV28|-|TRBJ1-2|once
CASSLGDAQTPNYGYTF
TGTGCCAGCAGTTTGGGGGACGCCCAAACCCCTAACTATGGCTACACCTTC
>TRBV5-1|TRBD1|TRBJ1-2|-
CASASSGTGNGYTF
TGCGCCAGCGCCTCGTCCGGGACAGGGAATGGCTACACCTTC
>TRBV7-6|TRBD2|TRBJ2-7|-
CASSGLAESYEQYF
TGTGCCAGCAGCGGACTAGCGGAGTCCTACGAGCAGTACTTC
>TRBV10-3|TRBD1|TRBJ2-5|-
CASTRTGVKETQYF
TGTGCCTCCACTAGGACAGGGGTGAAAGAGACCCAGTACTTC
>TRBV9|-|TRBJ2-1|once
CASSVGGATNEQFF
TGTGCCAGCAGCGTAGGCGGAGCGACCAATGAGCAGTTCTTC
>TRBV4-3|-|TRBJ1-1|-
CASSQDVAGMNTEAFF
TGCGCCAGCAGCCAAGATGTGGCAGGGATGAACACTGAAGCTTTCTTT
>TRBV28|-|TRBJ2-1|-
CASSFFRQESYNEQFF
TGTGCCAGCAGTTTCTTCCGACAGGAGAGCTACAATGAGCAGTTCTTC
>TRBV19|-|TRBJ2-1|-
CASSMLHPAKYEQFF
TGTGCCAGTAGTATGCTACATCCAGCAAAGTATGAGCAGTTCTTC
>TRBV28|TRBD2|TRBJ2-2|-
CASSHNEGLAGVSGELFF
TGTGCCAGCAGCCACAACGAGGGACTAGCGGGAGTTTCCGGGGAGCTGTTTTTT
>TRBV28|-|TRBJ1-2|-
CASSLPAIYGYTF
TGTGCCAGCAGTTTGCCCGCCATCTATGGCTACACCTTC
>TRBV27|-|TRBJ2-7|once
CASSLWGPPYEQYF
TGTGCCAGCAGTTTATGGGGGCCCCCCTACGAGCAGTACTTC
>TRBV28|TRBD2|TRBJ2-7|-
CASREGLAGIYEQYF
TGTGCCAGCAGGGAGGGACTAGCGGGAATCTACGAGCAGTACTTC
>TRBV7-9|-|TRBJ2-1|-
CASTQGTDYNEQFF
TGTGCCAGCACCCAAGGGACGGACTACAATGAGCAGTTCTTC
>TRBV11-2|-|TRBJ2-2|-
CASSLDPTWGTNTGELFF
TGTGCCAGCAGCTTAGATCCAACCTGGGGGACCAACACCGGGGAGCTGTTTTTT
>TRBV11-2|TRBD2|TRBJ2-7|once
CASSLPPGLAYEQYF
TGTGCCAGCAGCTTGCCCCCGGGACTAGCCTACGAGCAGTACTTC
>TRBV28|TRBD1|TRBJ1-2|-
CASSLKGDSYGYTF
TGTGCCAGCAGTTTAAAGGGGGACAGCTATGGCTACACCTTC
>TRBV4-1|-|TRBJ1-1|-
CASSQEGAVEAFF
TGCGCCAGCAGCCAAGAGGGGGCGGTCGAAGCTTTCTTT
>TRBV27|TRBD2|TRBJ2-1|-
CASTEVGTTYNEQFF
TGTGCCAGCACTGAGGTGGGGACTACCTACAATGAGCAGTTCTTC
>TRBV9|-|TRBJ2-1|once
CASNAGSLYEQFF
TGTGCCAGCAACGCGGGTAGTTTGTATGAGCAGTTCTTC
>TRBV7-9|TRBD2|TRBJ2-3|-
CASSPPGLEEEDTQYF
TGTGCCAGCAGCCCGCCAGGACTAGAAGAGGAAGATACGCAGTATTTT
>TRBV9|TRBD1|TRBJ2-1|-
CASSGGQGRGLAYNEQFF
TGTGCCAGCAGCGGCGGACAGGGTAGGGGGCTAGCTTACAATGAGCAGTTCTTC
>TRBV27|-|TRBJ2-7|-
CASSLAASPRWEQYF
TGTGCCAGCAGTTTAGCAGCGTCTCCGCGATGGGAGCAGTACTTC
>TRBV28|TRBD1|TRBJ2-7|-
CASSWGDRGSYEQYF
TGTGCCAGCAGTTGGGGCGACAGGGGCTCCTACGAGCAGTACTTC
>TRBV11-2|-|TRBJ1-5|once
CASSLDRLSNQPQHF
TGTGCCAGCAGCTTAGATCGGCTTAGCAATCAGCCCCAGCATTTT
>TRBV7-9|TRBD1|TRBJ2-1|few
CASSLPGTGRNEQFF
TGTGCCAGCAGCCTTCCCGGGACAGGGCGAAATGAGCAGTTCTTC
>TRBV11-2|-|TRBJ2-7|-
CASSFSLKYEQYF
TGTGCCAGCAGCTTTTCGCTCAAGTACGAGCAGTACTTC
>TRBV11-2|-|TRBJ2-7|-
CASSSIWVGIYEQYF
TGTGCCAGCAGCTCCATATGGGTCGGGATCTACGAGCAGTACTTC
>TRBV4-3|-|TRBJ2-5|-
CASSRDREETQYF
TGCGCCAGCAGCCGAGACAGAGAAGAGACCCAGTACTTC
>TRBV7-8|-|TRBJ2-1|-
CASSLALRGLHNEQFF
TGTGCCAGCAGCTTAGCTTTGAGGGGTCTACACAATGAGCAGTTCTTC
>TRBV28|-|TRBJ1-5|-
CASSWSPVLNQPQHF
TGTGCCAGCAGTTGGTCGCCAGTCCTTAATCAGCCCCAGCATTTT
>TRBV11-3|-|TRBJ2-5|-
CASSLDSSVQETQYF
TGTGCCAGCAGCTTAGACTCATCCGTCCAAGAGACCCAGTACTTC
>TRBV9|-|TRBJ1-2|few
CASSVGYYGYTF
TGTGCCAGCAGCGTAGGATACTATGGCTACACCTTC
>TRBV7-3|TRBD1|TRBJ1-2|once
CASSPGQGWVYGYTF
TGTGCCAGCAGCCCCGGACAGGGGTGGGTCTATGGCTACACCTTC
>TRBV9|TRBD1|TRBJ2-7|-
CASSSGQDYEQYF
TGTGCCAGCAGCTCGGGACAGGACTACGAGCAGTACTTC
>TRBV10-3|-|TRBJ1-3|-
CAISGSSGGNRVPSGNTIYF
TGTGCCATCAGTGGCTCATCGGGGGGGAACAGGGTCCCCTCTGGAAACACCATATATTTT
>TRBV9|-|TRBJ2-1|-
CASSAPLGQNNEQFF
TGTGCCAGCAGCGCCCCCCTAGGGCAGAACAATGAGCAGTTCTTC
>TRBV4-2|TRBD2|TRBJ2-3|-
CASSQTLAGHTDTQYF
TGTGCCAGCAGCCAAACTCTAGCGGGCCACACAGATACGCAGTATTTT
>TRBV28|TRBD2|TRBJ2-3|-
CASTPTPGTSGRRRYF
TGTGCCAGCACCCCGACTCCCGGGACTAGCGGGAGACGTCGGTATTTT
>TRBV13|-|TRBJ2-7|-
CASSGSSYEQYF
TGTGCCAGCAGCGGTAGCTCCTACGAGCAGTACTTC
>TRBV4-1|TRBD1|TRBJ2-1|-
CASSPRQGFSYNEQFF
TGCGCCAGCAGTCCTAGACAGGGGTTCTCCTACAATGAGCAGTTCTTC
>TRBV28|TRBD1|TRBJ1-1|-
CASRPDRGSAEAFF
TGTGCCAGCAGACCTGACAGGGGGTCGGCGGAAGCTTTCTTT